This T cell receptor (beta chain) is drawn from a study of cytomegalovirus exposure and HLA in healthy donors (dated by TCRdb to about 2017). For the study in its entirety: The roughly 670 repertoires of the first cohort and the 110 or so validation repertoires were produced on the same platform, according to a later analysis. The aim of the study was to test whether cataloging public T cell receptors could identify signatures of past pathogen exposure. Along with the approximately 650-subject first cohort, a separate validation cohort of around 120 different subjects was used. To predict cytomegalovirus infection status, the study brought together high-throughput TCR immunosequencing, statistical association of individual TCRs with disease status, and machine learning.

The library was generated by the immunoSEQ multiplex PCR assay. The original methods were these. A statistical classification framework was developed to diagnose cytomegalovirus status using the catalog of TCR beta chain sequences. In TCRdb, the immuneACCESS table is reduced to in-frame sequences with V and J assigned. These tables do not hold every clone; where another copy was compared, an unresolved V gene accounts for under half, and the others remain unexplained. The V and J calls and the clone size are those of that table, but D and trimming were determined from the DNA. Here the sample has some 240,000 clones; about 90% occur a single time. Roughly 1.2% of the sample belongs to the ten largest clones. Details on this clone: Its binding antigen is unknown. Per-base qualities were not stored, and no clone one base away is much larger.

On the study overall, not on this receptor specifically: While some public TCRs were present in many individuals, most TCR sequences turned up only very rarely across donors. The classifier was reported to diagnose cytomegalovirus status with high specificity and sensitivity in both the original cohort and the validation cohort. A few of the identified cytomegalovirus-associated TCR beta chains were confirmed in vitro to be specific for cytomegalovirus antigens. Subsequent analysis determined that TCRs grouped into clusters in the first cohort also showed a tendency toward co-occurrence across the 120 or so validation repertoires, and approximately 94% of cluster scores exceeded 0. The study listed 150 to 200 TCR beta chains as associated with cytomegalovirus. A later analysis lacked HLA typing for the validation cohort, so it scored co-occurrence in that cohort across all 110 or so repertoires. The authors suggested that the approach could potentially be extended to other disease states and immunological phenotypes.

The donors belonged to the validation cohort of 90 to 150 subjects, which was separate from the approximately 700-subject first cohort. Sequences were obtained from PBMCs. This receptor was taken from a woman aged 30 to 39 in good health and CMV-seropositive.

The bases are TGTGCCAGCAGTTTTGCTAGCGGGAGCTACGAGCAGTACTTC. Its protein is CASSFASGSYEQYF. The chain is assembled from TRBV27 and TRBJ2-7, with 10 central nucleotides matching TRBD2. The germline V and J ends show losses of 3 bases and 3 bases respectively, and no gene match explains 2 bases of the junction. Per the germline V gene (reference sequence), MNHEY is the CDR1 and SMNVEV is the CDR2. The cysteine opens and the phenylalanine closes a CDR3 of 14 amino acids. Only the CDR3 DNA stays, 42 bases, in frame from base 1.